This T cell receptor (beta chain) was retrieved from a study of PD-1 blockade in classical Hodgkin lymphoma. Points from the study as a whole: Newly diagnosed patients and complete responders had comparable diversity at baseline.

Note on this clone: Its antigen remains unknown.

The V and J ends lost 2 bases and 5 bases, in that order; junction bases with no gene match: 4. CDR1 and CDR2 from the germline V gene are MNHEY and SVGAGI. The CDR3 consists of 15 residues. Data came from immunoSEQ multiplex PCR; TCRdb stores just in-frame clones and leaves some out. The table records 24,000 or so clones, approximately 69% of them present only once. In every patient, relapse followed autologous stem cell transplantation, while exposure to brentuximab vedotin differed. Sequencing was performed on peripheral blood mononuclear cells (PBMCs), taken at baseline. The clonotype was recovered from a human donor with classical Hodgkin lymphoma. This chain uses TRBV6-5 with TRBJ2-1; 9 nucleotides agree with TRBD1. CDR3 region: CASSYRTGVNNEQFF. CDR3 coding DNA: TGTGCCAGCAGTTACAGGACAGGGGTAAACAATGAGCAGTTCTTC.